This TCR beta chain was found in a study of T cell changes during pregnancy in multiple sclerosis. The repertoire was sequenced with immunoSEQ multiplex PCR; TCRdb's copy has only in-frame clones and lacks some. The table includes some 79,000 clones, about 89% detected once. The CDR3 runs 11 residues. Germline values: CDR1 MNHEY, CDR2 SVGAGI. V was shortened by 6 bases and J by 4 bases, with 6 bases between the two germline ends. This specimen consisted of CD4+ T cells from peripheral blood mononuclear cells, obtained in the second trimester of pregnancy. The rearrangement joins TRBV6-5 to TRBJ1-2, with a weak D call TRBD1 (5 bases). The origin of this receptor is a female donor with multiple sclerosis, enrolled in a pregnancy study. In nucleotides, the CDR3 is TGTGCCAGCAGGCAGGGCTATGGCTACACCTTC. Its translation is CASRQGYGYTF.